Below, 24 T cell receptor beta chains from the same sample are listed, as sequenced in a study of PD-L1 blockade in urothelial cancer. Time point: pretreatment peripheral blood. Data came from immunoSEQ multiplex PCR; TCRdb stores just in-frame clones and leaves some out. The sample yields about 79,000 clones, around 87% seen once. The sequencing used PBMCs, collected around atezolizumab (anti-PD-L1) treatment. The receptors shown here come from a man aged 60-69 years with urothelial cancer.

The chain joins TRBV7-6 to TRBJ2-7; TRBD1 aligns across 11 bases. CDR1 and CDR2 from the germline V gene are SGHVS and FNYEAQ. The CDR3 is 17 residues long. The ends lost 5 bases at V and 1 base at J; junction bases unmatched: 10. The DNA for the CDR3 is TGTGCCAGCAGCCCCAGACCGGGACAGGGGGTTTCCTACGAGCAGTACTTC. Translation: CASSPRPGQGVSYEQYF.

The CDR3 here is CASRVGGGDPDTQYF. Here the CDR3 DNA reads TGTGCCAGCCGGGTTGGCGGGGGGGACCCAGATACGCAGTATTTT. V usage is TRBV6-1 and J usage is TRBJ2-3; 9 bases align to TRBD2. CDR1 and CDR2 (germline): MNHNS, SASEGT. There are 15 residues in the CDR3. Trimming took 8 bases from V and 4 from J; bases not matched to a gene: 10.

The CDR3 coding sequence is TGTGCCAGCAGTTTTAGGGGGGGCAACCAAGAGACCCAGTACTTC. As protein: CASSFRGGNQETQYF. J is TRBJ2-5 and V is TRBV28; tentative D call: TRBD2 (7 bases). Trimming removed 3 bases from V and 0 bases from J, with 11 bases in between. This CDR3 is built from 15 residues. Germline values: CDR1 MDHEN, CDR2 SYDVKM. The full variable domain, completed using reference TRBV28 and TRBJ2-5, is DVKVTQSSRYLVKRTGEKVFLECVQDMDHENMFWYRQDPGLGLRLIYFSYDVKMKEKGDIPEGYSVSREKKERFSLILESASTNQTSMYLCASSFRGGNQETQYFGPGTRLLVL.

The CDR3, as DNA: TGTGCCAGCAGCGGTCACGGGGGGGCCACCGGGGAGCTGTTTTTT. Its protein product is CASSGHGGATGELFF. V usage is TRBV9 and J usage is TRBJ2-2; 8 bases line up with TRBD2. The CDR3 spans 15 residues. J was trimmed by 4 bases and V by 3 bases; bases with no gene match: 5. Germline CDR1 is SGDLS and CDR2 is YYNGEE.

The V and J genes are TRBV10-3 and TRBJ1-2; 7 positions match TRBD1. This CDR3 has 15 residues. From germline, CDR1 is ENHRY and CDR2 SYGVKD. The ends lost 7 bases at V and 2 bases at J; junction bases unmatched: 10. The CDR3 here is CAIKETGLANYGYTF. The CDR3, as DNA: TGTGCCATCAAGGAGACAGGGCTGGCAAACTATGGCTACACCTTC.

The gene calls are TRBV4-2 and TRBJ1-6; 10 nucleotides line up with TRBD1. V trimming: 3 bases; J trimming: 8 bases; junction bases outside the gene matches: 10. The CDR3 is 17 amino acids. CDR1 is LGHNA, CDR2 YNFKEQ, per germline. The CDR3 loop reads CASSQSAGQGVHSPLHF. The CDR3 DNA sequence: TGTGCCAGCAGCCAGAGCGCTGGACAGGGGGTTCATTCACCCCTCCACTTT.

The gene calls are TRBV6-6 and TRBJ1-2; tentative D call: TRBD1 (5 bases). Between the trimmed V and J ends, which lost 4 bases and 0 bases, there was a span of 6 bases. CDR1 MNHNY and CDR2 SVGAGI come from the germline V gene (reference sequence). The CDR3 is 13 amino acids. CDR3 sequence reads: CASSSGTNYGYTF. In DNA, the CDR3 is TGTGCCAGCAGTTCAGGGACTAACTATGGCTACACCTTC.

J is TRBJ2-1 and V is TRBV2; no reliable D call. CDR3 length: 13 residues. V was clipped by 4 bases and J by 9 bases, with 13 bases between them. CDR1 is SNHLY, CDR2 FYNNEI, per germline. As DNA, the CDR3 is TGTGCCAGCAGTGTTGCAGCCTCGGGTGAGCAGTTCTTC. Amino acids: CASSVAASGEQFF.

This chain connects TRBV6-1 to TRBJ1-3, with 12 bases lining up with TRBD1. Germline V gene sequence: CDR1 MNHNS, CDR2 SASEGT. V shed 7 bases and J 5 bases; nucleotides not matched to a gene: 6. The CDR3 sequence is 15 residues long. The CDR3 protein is CASNMGQGARNTIYF. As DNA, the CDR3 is TGTGCCAGCAACATGGGACAGGGGGCGCGAAACACCATATATTTT.

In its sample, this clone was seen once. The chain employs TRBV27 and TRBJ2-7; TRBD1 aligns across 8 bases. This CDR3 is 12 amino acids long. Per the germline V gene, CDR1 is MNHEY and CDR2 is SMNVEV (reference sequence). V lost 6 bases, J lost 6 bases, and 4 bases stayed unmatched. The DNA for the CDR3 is TGTGCCAGCAGGACAGGGGCCTCCGAGCAGTACTTC. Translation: CASRTGASEQYF.

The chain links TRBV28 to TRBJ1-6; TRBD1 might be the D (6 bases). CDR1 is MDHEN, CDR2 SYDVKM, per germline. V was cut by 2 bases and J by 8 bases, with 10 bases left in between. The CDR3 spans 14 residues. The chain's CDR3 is CASSLTGSYSPLHF. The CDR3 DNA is TGTGCCAGCAGTTTAACAGGGTCGTATTCACCCCTCCACTTT. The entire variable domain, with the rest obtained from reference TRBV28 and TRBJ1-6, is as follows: DVKVTQSSRYLVKRTGEKVFLECVQDMDHENMFWYRQDPGLGLRLIYFSYDVKMKEKGDIPEGYSVSREKKERFSLILESASTNQTSMYLCASSLTGSYSPLHFGNGTRLTVT.

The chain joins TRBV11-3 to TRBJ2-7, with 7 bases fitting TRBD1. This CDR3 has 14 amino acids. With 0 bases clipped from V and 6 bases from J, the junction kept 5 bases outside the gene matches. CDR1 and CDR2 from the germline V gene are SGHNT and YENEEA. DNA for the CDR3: TGTGCCAGCAGCTTAGAGGGACAGCCGGGCGAGCAGTACTTC. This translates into CASSLEGQPGEQYF.

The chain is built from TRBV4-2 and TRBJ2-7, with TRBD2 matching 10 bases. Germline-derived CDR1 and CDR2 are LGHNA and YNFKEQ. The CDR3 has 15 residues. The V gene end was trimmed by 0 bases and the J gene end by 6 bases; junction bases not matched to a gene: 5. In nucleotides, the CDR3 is TGTGCCAGCAGCCAAGATAATAGCGGGGGGCGCGAGCAGTACTTC. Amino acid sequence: CASSQDNSGGREQYF.

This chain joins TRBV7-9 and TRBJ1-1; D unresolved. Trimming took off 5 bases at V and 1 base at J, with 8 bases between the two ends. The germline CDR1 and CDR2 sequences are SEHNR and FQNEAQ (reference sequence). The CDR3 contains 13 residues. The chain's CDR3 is CASSHRQNTEAFF. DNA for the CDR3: TGTGCCAGCAGCCACCGACAGAACACTGAAGCTTTCTTT. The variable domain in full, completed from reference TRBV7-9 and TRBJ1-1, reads DTGVSQNPRHKITKRGQNVTFRCDPISEHNRLYWYRQTLGQGPEFLTYFQNEAQLEKSRLLSDRFSAERPKGSFSTLEIQRTEQGDSAMYLCASSHRQNTEAFFGQGTRLTVV.

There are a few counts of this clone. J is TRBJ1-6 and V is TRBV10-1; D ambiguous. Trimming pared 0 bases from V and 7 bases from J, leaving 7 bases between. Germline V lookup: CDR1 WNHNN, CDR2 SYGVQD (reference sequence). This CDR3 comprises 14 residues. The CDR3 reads CASSESAANSPLHF. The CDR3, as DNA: TGCGCCAGCAGTGAGTCGGCGGCGAATTCACCCCTCCACTTT.

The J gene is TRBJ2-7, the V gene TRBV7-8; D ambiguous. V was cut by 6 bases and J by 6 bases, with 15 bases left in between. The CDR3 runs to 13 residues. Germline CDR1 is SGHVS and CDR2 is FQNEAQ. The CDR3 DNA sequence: TGTGCCAGCAGTCACGGGTACGGGTCCGAGCAGTACTTC. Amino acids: CASSHGYGSEQYF.

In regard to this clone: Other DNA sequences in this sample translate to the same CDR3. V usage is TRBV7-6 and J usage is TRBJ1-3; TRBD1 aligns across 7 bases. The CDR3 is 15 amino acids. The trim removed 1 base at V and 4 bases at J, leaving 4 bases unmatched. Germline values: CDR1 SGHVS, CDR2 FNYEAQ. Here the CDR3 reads CASSLGQGAGNTIYF. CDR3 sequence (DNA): TGTGCCAGCAGCTTAGGACAGGGTGCAGGAAACACCATATATTTT.

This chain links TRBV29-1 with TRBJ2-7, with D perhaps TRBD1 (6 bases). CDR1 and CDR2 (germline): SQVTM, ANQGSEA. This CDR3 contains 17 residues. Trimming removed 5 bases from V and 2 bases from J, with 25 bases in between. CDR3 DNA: TGCAGCGTTCCAACCTACTTTTACAGGGACCCAACCTACGAGCAGTACTTC. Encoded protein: CSVPTYFYRDPTYEQYF.

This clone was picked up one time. The CDR3 is CASSGQVNTGELFF. In nucleotides, the CDR3 is TGTGCCAGTAGTGGACAGGTCAACACCGGGGAGCTGTTTTTT. The V gene is TRBV19, the J gene TRBJ2-2; 7 nucleotides line up with TRBD1. Germline CDR1 LNHDA, CDR2 SQIVND (reference sequence). Losses at the gene ends were 5 bases for V and 2 bases for J; bases not matched to a gene: 2. This CDR3 spans 14 amino acids.

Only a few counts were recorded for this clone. The CDR3 region is CASSEEGTGNGYTF. The CDR3 DNA is TGTGCCAGCAGTGAAGAAGGGACAGGGAACGGCTACACCTTC. V usage is TRBV2 and J usage is TRBJ1-2; 9 nucleotides agree with TRBD1. V shed 1 base, J shed 8 bases, and the junction held 5 bases outside the gene matches. Germline V gene lookup returns CDR1 SNHLY and CDR2 FYNNEI. This CDR3 has 14 amino acids.

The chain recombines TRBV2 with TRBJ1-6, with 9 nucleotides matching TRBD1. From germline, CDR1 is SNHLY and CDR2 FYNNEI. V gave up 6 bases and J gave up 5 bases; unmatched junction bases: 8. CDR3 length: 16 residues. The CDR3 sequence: CASRYGTGQDNSPLHF. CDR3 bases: TGTGCCAGCAGGTATGGGACAGGGCAAGATAATTCACCCCTCCACTTT. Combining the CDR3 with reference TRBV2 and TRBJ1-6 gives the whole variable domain EPEVTQTPSHQVTQMGQEVILRCVPISNHLYFYWYRQILGQKVEFLVSFYNNEISEKSEIFDDQFSVERPDGSNFTLKIRSTKLEDSAMYFCASRYGTGQDNSPLHFGNGTRLTVT.

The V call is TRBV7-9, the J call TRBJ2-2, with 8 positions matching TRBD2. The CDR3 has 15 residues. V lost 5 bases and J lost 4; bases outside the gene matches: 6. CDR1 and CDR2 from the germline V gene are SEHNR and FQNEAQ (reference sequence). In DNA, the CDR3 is TGTGCCAGCAGCCCCGGGGGGGCGATCACCGGGGAGCTGTTTTTT. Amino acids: CASSPGGAITGELFF.

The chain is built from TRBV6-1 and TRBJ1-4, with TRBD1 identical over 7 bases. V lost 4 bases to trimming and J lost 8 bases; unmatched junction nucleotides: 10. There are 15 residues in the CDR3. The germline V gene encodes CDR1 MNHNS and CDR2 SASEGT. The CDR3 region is CASSGRQGIREKLFF. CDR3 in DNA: TGTGCCAGCAGTGGGCGACAGGGTATACGGGAAAAACTGTTTTTT.

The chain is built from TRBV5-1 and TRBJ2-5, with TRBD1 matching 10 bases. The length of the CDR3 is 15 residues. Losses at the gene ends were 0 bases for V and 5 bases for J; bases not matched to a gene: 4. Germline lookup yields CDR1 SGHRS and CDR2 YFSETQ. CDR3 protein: CASSLEGTGVETQYF. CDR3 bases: TGCGCCAGCAGCTTGGAAGGGACAGGGGTGGAGACCCAGTACTTC. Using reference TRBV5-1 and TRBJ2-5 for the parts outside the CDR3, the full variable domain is KAGVTQTPRYLIKTRGQQVTLSCSPISGHRSVSWYQQTPGQGLQFLFEYFSETQRNKGNFPGRFSGRQFSNSRSEMNVSTLELGDSALYLCASSLEGTGVETQYFGPGTRLLVL.